A selection of T cell receptor beta chains follows, all from one sample in a study of blood T cells in healthy people across ages. TCRdb redid the calling of the 5' RACE reads with MiXCR, one entry per CDR3 protein. This table holds some 920,000 distinct CDR3 sequences, approximately 50% found once. Input material: blood. The source is an older woman in good health. CDR3s include the opening cysteine and the closing phenylalanine or tryptophan. Fields, in order: V gene, clone size, J gene, D gene, CDR3 protein, CDR3 DNA. The D gene is left open where the match is weak. Not every row has a clone size; where given, it reads once, few, many or a size class.

v_gene: TRBV6-5; abundance: few; j_gene: TRBJ2-1; d_gene: TRBD2; CDR3aa: CASSSGLAGIDEQFF; CDR3nt: TGTGCCAGCAGCTCGGGACTAGCGGGAATCGATGAGCAGTTCTTC
v_gene: TRBV6-5; abundance: few; j_gene: TRBJ2-7; d_gene: NA; CDR3aa: CASSYAGYEQYF; CDR3nt: TGTGCCAGCAGTTACGCGGGCTACGAGCAGTACTTC
v_gene: TRBV30; abundance: NA; j_gene: TRBJ2-2; d_gene: NA; CDR3aa: CAWSGSRTAANTGELFF; CDR3nt: TGTGCCTGGAGTGGTTCCCGGACAGCTGCGAACACCGGGGAGCTGTTTTTT
v_gene: TRBV3-1; abundance: few; j_gene: TRBJ2-2; d_gene: NA; CDR3aa: CASSQDSRNTGELFF; CDR3nt: TGTGCCAGCAGCCAAGACAGCAGGAACACCGGGGAGCTGTTTTTT
v_gene: TRBV12-3/TRBV12-4; abundance: few; j_gene: TRBJ2-7; d_gene: NA; CDR3aa: CASSSLDGSGNYEQYF; CDR3nt: TGTGCCAGCAGCTCCCTAGATGGTAGCGGAAACTACGAGCAGTACTTC
v_gene: TRBV9; abundance: few; j_gene: TRBJ2-7; d_gene: NA; CDR3aa: CASSPRGGPGEQYF; CDR3nt: TGTGCCAGCAGCCCCCGTGGGGGTCCTGGCGAGCAGTACTTC
v_gene: TRBV11-1; abundance: NA; j_gene: TRBJ2-7; d_gene: TRBD2; CDR3aa: CASSHRNSGAYEQYF; CDR3nt: TGTGCCAGCAGCCACCGGAATAGCGGGGCCTACGAGCAGTACTTC
v_gene: TRBV15; abundance: NA; j_gene: TRBJ1-2; d_gene: NA; CDR3aa: CATSSGTPRYGYTF; CDR3nt: TGTGCCACCAGCAGTGGGACGCCTCGCTATGGCTACACCTTC
v_gene: TRBV9; abundance: NA; j_gene: TRBJ2-7; d_gene: NA; CDR3aa: CASSVELGGKQYF; CDR3nt: TGTGCCAGCAGCGTAGAACTCGGAGGGAAGCAGTACTTC
v_gene: TRBV9; abundance: NA; j_gene: TRBJ2-1; d_gene: NA; CDR3aa: CASTLGAASGNEQFF; CDR3nt: TGTGCCAGCACCCTCGGGGCCGCCTCCGGGAATGAGCAGTTCTTC
v_gene: TRBV24-1; abundance: many; j_gene: TRBJ1-1; d_gene: NA; CDR3aa: CATSAADTEAFF; CDR3nt: TGTGCCACCAGTGCTGCGGACACTGAAGCTTTCTTT
v_gene: TRBV4-1; abundance: NA; j_gene: TRBJ1-1; d_gene: NA; CDR3aa: CASSPSAGGEAFF; CDR3nt: TGCGCCAGCAGCCCCTCTGCGGGGGGTGAAGCTTTCTTT
v_gene: TRBV6-2/TRBV6-3; abundance: NA; j_gene: TRBJ2-7; d_gene: TRBD2; CDR3aa: CASRLAGDPSYNEQYF; CDR3nt: TGTGCCAGCAGATTAGCGGGGGACCCCTCCTACAATGAGCAGTACTTC
v_gene: TRBV5-1; abundance: NA; j_gene: TRBJ1-4; d_gene: NA; CDR3aa: CASSLEDRVNEKLFF; CDR3nt: TGCGCCAGCAGCTTGGAGGACAGAGTGAATGAAAAACTGTTTTTT
v_gene: TRBV20-1; abundance: few; j_gene: TRBJ2-7; d_gene: TRBD2; CDR3aa: CSAQRGTSGRAEQYF; CDR3nt: TGCAGTGCTCAGAGAGGGACTAGCGGGAGGGCGGAGCAGTACTTC
v_gene: TRBV9; abundance: few; j_gene: TRBJ2-3; d_gene: TRBD2; CDR3aa: CASSVVERGTQYF; CDR3nt: TGTGCCAGCAGCGTAGTGGAGCGGGGTACGCAGTATTTT
v_gene: TRBV6-1; abundance: few; j_gene: TRBJ1-2; d_gene: NA; CDR3aa: CASSGDRVYGYTF; CDR3nt: TGTGCCAGCAGTGGAGACAGAGTCTATGGCTACACCTTC